The TCR beta chain described here comes from a study of control samples from healthy donors and cancer patients. Generated by immunoSEQ multiplex PCR, the TCRdb table keeps only in-frame clones and is missing some. There are about 140,000 clones in the sample; under 95% occur only once, and over 10% lies in the top ten. Looked up from germline, CDR1 is SQVTM and CDR2 is ANQGSEA. V gave up 4 bases and J gave up 3 bases, with 11 bases separating them. The CDR3 sequence is 13 residues long. The V gene is TRBV29-1, the J gene TRBJ2-3; possibly TRBD1 for D (6 bases). Sequenced: blood. This clonotype was sampled from a man aged 35-49 years in good health. The CDR3 region has the DNA TGCAGCGTTGCAAGCCAGGGGACAGATACGCAGTATTTT. This sequence encodes CSVASQGTDTQYF.